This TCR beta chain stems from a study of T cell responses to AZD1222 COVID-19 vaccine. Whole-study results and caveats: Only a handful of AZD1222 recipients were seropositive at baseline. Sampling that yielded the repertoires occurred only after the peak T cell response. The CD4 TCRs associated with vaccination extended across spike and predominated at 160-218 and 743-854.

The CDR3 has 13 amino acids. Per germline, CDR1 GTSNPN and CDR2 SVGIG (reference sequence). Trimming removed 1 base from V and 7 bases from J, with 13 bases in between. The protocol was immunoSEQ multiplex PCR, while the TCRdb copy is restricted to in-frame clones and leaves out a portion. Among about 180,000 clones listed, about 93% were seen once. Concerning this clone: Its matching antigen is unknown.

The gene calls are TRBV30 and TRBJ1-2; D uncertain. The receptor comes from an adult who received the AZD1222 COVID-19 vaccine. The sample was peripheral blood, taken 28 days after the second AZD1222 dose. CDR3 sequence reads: CAWSARRGIGYTF. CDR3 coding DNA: TGTGCCTGGAGTGCCCGACGGGGAATTGGCTACACCTTC.